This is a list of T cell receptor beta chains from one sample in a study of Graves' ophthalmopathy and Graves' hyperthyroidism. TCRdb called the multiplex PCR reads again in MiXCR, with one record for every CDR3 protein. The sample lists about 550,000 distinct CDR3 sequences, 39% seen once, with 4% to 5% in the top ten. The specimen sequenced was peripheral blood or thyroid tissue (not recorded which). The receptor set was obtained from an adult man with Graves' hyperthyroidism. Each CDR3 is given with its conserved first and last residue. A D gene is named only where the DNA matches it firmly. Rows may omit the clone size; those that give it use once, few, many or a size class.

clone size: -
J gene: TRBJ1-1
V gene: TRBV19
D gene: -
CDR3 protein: CASSVGLADIEAFF
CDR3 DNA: TGTGCCAGTAGTGTCGGACTAGCTGACATTGAAGCTTTCTTT

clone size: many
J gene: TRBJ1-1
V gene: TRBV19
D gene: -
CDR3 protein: CASSLPSGKTNTEAFF
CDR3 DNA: TGTGCCAGTAGTCTCCCGTCAGGTAAAACGAACACTGAAGCTTTCTTT

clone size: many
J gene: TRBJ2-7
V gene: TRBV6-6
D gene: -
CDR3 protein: CASSSVSYNSYEQYF
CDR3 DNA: TGTGCCAGCAGCTCCGTGTCCTACAACTCCTACGAGCAGTACTTC

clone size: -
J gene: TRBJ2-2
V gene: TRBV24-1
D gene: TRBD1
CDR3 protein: CATSPTGGTGELFF
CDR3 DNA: TGTGCCACCAGTCCGACAGGGGGAACCGGGGAGCTGTTTTTT

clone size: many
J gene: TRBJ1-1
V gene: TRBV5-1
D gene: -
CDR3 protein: CASSLFGADTEAFF
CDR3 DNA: TGCGCCAGCAGCTTGTTTGGGGCGGACACTGAAGCTTTCTTT

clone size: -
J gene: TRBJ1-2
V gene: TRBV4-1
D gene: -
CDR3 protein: CASSQLAGIYGYTF
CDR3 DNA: TGCGCCAGCAGCCAGCTAGCGGGGATCTATGGCTACACCTTC

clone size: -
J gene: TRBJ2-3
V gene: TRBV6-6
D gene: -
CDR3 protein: CASSYQSGVDTQYF
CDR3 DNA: TGTGCCAGCAGTTATCAGTCGGGGGTGGATACGCAGTATTTT

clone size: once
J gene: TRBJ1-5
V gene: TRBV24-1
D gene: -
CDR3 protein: CATSDPSQAPGPQPQHF
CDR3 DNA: TGTGCCACCAGTGACCCCAGCCAAGCCCCGGGTCCGCAGCCCCAGCATTTT

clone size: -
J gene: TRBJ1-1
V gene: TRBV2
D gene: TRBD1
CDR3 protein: CASSIGQGWSEAFF
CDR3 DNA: TGTGCCAGCAGTATCGGACAGGGTTGGTCTGAAGCTTTCTTT

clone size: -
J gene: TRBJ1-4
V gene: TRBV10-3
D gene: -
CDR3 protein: CAISEPVGAVGEKLFF
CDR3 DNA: TGTGCCATCAGTGAGCCGGTCGGGGCGGTCGGTGAAAAACTGTTTTTT

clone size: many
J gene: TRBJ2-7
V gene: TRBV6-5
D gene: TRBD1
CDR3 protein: CASKTGTASYEQYF
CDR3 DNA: TGTGCCAGCAAAACCGGGACAGCCTCCTACGAGCAGTACTTC

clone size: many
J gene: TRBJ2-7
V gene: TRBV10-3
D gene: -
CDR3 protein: CAISDPPETGQYF
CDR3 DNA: TGTGCCATCAGTGATCCCCCAGAAACCGGGCAGTACTTC

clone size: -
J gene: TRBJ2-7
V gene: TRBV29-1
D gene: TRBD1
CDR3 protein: CSSQDRVGDYEQYF
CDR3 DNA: TGCAGCAGCCAAGACAGGGTTGGCGACTACGAGCAGTACTTC

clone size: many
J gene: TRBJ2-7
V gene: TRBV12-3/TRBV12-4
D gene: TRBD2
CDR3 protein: CATRTSGSYEQYF
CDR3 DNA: TGTGCCACCCGGACTAGCGGGAGCTACGAGCAGTACTTC

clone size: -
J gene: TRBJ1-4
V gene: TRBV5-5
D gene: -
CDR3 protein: CASSFGGGGEKLFF
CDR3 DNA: TGTGCCAGCAGCTTCGGGGGAGGAGGTGAAAAACTGTTTTTT

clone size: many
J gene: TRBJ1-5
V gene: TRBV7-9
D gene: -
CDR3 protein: CASSVQGNQPQHF
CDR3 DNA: TGTGCCAGCAGCGTACAGGGAAATCAGCCCCAGCATTTT

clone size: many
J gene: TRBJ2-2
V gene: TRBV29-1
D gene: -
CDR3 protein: CSVELNTGELFF
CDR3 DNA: TGCAGCGTTGAACTGAACACCGGGGAGCTGTTTTTT

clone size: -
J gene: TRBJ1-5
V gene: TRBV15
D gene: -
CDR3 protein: CATSRVRPQHF
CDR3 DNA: TGTGCCACCAGCAGAGTTCGGCCCCAGCATTTT

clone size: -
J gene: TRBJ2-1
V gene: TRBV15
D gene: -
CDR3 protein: CATSRDLREQFF
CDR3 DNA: TGTGCCACCAGCAGAGATCTCCGTGAGCAGTTCTTC

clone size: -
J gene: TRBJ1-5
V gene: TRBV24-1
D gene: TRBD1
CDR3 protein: CATSDTDRPDQPQHF
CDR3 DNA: TGTGCCACCAGTGACACGGACAGGCCCGATCAGCCCCAGCATTTT

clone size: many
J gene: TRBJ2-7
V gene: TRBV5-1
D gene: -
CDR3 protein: CASSLGSGKTYEQYF
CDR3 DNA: TGCGCCAGCAGCTTGGGTTCGGGCAAGACCTACGAGCAGTACTTC

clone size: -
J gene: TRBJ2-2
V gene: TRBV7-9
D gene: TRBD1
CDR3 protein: CASSPPGQGSTGELFF
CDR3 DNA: TGTGCCAGCAGCCCCCCGGGACAGGGGTCAACCGGGGAGCTGTTTTTT

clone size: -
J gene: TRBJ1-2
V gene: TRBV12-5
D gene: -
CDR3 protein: CASSRSGSGVYGYTF
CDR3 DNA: TGTGCCAGCAGTAGGTCCGGGTCAGGGGTTTATGGCTACACCTTC

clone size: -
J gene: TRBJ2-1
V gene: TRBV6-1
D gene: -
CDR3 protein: CASSDGLNNEQFF
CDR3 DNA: TGTGCCAGCAGTGATGGACTCAACAATGAGCAGTTCTTC

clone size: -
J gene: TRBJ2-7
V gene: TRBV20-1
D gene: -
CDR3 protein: CSLPVTRRYSYEQYF
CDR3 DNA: TGCAGTCTGCCGGTGACAAGGCGGTACTCCTACGAGCAGTACTTC

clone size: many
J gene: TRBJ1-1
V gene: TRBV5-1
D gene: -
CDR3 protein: CASSLEVRNTEAFF
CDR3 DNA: TGCGCCAGCAGCTTGGAGGTCAGAAACACTGAAGCTTTCTTT

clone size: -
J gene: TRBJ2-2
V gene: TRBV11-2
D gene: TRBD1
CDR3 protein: CASSRLPGQGYTGELFF
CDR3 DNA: TGTGCCAGCAGCCGATTGCCGGGACAGGGCTACACCGGGGAGCTGTTTTTT

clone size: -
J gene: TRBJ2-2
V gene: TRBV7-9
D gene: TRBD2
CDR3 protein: CASSFTRTSGGILNTGELFF
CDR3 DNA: TGTGCCAGCAGCTTCACCCGGACTAGCGGGGGGATCCTAAACACCGGGGAGCTGTTTTTT

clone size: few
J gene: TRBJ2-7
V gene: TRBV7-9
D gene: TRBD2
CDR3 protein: CASSQREYNEQYF
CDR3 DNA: TGTGCCAGCAGCCAGCGGGAGTACAATGAGCAGTACTTC

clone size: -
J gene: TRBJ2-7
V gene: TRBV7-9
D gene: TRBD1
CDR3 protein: CASSPRSPGQGNYEQYF
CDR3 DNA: TGTGCCAGCAGCCCGCGAAGCCCGGGACAGGGCAACTACGAGCAGTACTTC

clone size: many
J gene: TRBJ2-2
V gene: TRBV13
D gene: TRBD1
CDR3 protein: CASSTPDRGQIGELFF
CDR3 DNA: TGTGCCAGCAGTACCCCGGACAGGGGGCAAATCGGGGAGCTGTTTTTT

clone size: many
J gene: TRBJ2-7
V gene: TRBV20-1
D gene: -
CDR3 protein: CSASLGNYEQYF
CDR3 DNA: TGCAGTGCTAGTCTCGGTAATTACGAGCAGTACTTC

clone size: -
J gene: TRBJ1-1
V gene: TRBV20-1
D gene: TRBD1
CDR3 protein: CSATRGRWTEAFF
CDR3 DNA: TGCAGTGCTACTAGGGGGCGGTGGACTGAAGCTTTCTTT

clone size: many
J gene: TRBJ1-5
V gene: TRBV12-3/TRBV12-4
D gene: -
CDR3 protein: CASSPQEGRFSNQPQHF
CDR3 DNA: TGTGCCAGCAGTCCACAAGAGGGTAGATTTAGCAATCAGCCCCAGCATTTT

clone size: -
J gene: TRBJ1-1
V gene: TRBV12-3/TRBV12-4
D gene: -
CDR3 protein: CASSPGLRGGEAFF
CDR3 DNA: TGTGCCAGCAGTCCCGGGTTGAGGGGCGGTGAAGCTTTCTTT

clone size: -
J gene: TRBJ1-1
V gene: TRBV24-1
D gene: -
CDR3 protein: CATSDLTGENTEAFF
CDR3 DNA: TGTGCCACCAGTGATTTGACAGGAGAGAACACTGAAGCTTTCTTT

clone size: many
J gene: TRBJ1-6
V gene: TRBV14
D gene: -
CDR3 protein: CASSQVHGGNSPLHF
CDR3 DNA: TGTGCCAGCAGCCAAGTACATGGGGGAAATTCACCCCTCCACTTT

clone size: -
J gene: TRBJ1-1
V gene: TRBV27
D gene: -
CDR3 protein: CASKTWENTEAFF
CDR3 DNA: TGTGCCAGCAAGACTTGGGAGAACACTGAAGCTTTCTTT

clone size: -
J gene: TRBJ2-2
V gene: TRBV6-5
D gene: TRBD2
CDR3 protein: CAGSGTSGFANTGELFF
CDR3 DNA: TGTGCCGGCTCCGGGACTAGCGGATTCGCGAACACCGGGGAGCTGTTTTTT

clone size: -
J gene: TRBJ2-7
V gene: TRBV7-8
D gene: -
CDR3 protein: CASSLFPAGAEYEQYF
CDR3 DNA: TGTGCCAGCAGCTTGTTTCCCGCCGGGGCAGAGTACGAGCAGTACTTC

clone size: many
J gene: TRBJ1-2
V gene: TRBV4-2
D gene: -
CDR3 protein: CASSQDPRQYGYTF
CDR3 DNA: TGTGCCAGCAGCCAAGATCCCCGACAGTATGGCTACACCTTC

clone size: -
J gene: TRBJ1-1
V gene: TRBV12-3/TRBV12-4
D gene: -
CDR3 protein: CASSFYTGLGAFF
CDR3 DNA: TGTGCCAGCAGTTTCTATACAGGGCTGGGAGCTTTCTTT

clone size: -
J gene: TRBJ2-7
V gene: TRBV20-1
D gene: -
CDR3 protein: CSAPGVAYEQYF
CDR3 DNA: TGCAGTGCTCCTGGGGTGGCCTACGAGCAGTACTTC

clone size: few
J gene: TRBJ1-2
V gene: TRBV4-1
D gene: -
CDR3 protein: CASSQVVSAGRPNYGYTF
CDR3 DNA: TGCGCCAGCAGCCAAGTTGTTTCCGCAGGGCGACCCAACTATGGCTACACCTTC

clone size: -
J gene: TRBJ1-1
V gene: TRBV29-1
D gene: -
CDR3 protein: CSFGRGTEAFF
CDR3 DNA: TGCAGCTTTGGACGGGGCACTGAAGCTTTCTTT

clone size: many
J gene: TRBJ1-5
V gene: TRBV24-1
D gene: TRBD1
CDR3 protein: CATSDDRGNQPQHF
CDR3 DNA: TGTGCCACCAGTGACGACAGGGGCAATCAGCCCCAGCATTTT

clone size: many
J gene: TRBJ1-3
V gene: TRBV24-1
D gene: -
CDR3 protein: CAIRTASSGNTIYF
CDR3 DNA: TGTGCCATCCGGACAGCAAGCTCTGGAAACACCATATATTTT

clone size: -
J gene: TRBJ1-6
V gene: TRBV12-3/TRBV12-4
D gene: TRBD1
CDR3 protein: CASSRDRANSPLHF
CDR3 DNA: TGTGCCAGCAGCCGAGACAGGGCGAATTCACCCCTCCACTTT

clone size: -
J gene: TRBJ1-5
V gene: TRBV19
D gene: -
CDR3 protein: CASSIPLGNQPQHF
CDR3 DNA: TGTGCCAGTAGTATACCCCTAGGAAATCAGCCCCAGCATTTT

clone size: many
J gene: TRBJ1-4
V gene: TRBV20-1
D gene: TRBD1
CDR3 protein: CSATDRRSEKLFF
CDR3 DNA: TGCAGTGCCACGGACAGGAGGAGTGAAAAACTGTTTTTT

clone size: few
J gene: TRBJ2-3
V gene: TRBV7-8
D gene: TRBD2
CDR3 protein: CASSLTSGGSDTQYF
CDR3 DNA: TGTGCCAGCAGCTTAACTAGCGGGGGATCGGATACGCAGTATTTT

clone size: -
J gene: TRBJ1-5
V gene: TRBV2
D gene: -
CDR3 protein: CASSAGGQLNQPQHF
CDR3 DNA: TGTGCCAGCAGTGCCGGGGGGCAGCTCAATCAGCCCCAGCATTTT

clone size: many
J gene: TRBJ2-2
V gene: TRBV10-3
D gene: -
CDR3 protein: CAISVLPDTGELFF
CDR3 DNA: TGTGCCATCAGTGTACTTCCTGACACCGGGGAGCTGTTTTTT

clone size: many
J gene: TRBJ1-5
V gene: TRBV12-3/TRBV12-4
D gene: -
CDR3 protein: CASSAGEYSNQPQHF
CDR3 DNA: TGTGCCAGCAGTGCAGGGGAGTATAGCAATCAGCCCCAGCATTTT

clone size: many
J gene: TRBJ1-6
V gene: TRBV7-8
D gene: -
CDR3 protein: CASSLNRDNSPLHF
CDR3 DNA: TGTGCCAGCAGCCTAAACCGGGACAATTCACCCCTCCACTTT

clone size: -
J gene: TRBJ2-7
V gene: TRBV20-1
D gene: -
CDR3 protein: CSARDTDSGIFYEQYF
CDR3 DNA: TGCAGTGCTAGAGATACAGACTCCGGGATTTTCTACGAGCAGTACTTC